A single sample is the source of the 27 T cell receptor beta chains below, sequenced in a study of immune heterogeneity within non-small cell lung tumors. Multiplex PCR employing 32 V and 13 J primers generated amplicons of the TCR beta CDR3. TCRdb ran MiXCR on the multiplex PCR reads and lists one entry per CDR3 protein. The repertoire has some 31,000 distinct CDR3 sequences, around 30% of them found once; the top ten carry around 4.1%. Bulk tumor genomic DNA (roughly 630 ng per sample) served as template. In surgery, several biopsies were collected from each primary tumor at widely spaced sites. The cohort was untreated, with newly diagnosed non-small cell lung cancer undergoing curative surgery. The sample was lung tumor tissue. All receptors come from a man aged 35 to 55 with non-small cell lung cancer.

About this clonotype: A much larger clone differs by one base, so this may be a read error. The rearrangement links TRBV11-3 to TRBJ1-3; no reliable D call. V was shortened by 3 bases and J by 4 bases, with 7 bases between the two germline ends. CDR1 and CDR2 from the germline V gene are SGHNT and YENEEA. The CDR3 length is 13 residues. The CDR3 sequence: CASSFQSGNTIYF. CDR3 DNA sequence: TGTGCCAGCAGCTTCCAATCCGGAAACACCATATATTTT.

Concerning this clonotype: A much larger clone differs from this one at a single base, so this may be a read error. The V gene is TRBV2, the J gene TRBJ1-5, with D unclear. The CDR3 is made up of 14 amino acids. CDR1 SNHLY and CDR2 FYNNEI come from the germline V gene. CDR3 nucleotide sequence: TGTGCCAGCAGTGGAGAACAGAGCAATCAGCCCCACCATTTT. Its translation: CASSGEQSNQPHHF. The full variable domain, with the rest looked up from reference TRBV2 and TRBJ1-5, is EPEVTQTPSHQVTQMGQEVILRCVPISNHLYFYWYRQILGQKVEFLVSFYNNEISEKSEIFDDQFSVERPDGSNFTLKIRSTKLEDSAMYFCASSGEQSNQPHHFGDGTRLSIL.

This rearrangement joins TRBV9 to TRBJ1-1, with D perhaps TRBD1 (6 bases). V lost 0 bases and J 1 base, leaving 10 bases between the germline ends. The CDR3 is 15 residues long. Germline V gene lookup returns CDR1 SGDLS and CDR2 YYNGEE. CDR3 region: CASSVEGTWNTEAFF. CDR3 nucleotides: TGTGCCAGCAGCGTAGAGGGGACATGGAACACTGAAGCTTTCTTT.

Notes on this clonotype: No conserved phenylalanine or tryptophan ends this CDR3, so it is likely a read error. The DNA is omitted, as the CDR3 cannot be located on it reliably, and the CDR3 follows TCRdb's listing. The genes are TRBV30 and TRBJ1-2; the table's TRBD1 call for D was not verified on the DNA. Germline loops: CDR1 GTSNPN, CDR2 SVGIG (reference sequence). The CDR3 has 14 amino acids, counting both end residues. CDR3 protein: CASGGGGAKYGYSL.

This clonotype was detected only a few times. The CDR3 DNA follows: TGTGCCAGCAGTGTAACAGATACGCAGTATTTT. Amino acid sequence: CASSVTDTQYF. The chain is built from TRBV12-3 or TRBV12-4 and TRBJ2-3; no definite D call. Trimming left V 5 bases short and J 3 bases short, with 3 bases between. This CDR3 is built from 11 residues.

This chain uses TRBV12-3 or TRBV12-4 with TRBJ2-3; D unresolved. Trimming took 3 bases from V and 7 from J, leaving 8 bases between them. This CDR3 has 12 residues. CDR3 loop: CASSFSRYTQYF. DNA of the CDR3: TGTGCCAGCAGTTTTAGCCGGTATACGCAGTATTTT.

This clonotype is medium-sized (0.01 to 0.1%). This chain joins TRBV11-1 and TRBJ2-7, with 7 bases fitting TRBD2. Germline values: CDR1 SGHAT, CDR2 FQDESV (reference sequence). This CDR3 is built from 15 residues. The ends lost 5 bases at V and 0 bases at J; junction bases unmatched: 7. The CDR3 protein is CASSAGSGTSYEQYF. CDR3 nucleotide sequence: TGTGCCAGCAGCGCAGGCAGCGGGACCTCCTACGAGCAGTACTTC.

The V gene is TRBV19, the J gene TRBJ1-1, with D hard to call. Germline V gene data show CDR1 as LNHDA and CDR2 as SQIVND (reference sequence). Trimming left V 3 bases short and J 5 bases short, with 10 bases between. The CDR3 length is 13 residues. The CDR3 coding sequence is TGTGCCAGTAGTATCAGCCGGGTAACTGAAGCTTTCTTT. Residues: CASSISRVTEAFF.

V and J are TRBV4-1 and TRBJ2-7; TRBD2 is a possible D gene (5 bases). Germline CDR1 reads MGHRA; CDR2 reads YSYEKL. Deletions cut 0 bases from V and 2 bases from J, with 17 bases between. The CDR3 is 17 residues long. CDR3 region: CASSQDLTAGSTYEQYF. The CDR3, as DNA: TGCGCCAGCAGCCAAGATTTGACGGCGGGCTCCACCTACGAGCAGTACTTC.

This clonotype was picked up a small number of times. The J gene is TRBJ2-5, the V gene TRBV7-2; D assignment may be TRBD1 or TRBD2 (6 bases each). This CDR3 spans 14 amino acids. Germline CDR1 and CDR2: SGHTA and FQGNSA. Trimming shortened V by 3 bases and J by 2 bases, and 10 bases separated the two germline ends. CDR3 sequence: CASSFLGGQETQYF. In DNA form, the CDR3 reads TGTGCCAGCAGCTTCTTAGGGGGGCAAGAGACCCAGTACTTC.

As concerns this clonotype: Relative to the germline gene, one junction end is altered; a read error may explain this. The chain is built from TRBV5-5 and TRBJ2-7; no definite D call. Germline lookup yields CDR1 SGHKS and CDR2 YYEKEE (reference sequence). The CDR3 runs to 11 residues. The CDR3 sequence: CANSLTYEQYF. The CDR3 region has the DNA TGTGCCAACAGCTTGACCTACGAGCAGTACTTC.

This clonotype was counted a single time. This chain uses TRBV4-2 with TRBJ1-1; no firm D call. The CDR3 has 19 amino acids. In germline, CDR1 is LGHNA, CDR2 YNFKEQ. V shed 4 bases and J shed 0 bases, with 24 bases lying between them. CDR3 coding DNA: TGTGCCAGCAGCCGTCAAAGACGGACCGAAAGGGCCCTGAACACTGAAGCTTTCTTT. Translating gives CASSRQRRTERALNTEAFF.

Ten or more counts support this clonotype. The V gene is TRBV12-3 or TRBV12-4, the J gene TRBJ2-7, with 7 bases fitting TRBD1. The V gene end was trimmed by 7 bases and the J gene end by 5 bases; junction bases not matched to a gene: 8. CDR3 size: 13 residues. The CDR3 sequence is CASIMTGSHEQYF. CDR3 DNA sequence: TGTGCCAGCATCATGACAGGGTCCCACGAGCAGTACTTC.

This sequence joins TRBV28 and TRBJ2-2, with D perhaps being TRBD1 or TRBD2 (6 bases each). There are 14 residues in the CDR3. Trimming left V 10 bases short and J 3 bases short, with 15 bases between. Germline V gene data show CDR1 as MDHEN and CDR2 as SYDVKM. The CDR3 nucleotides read TGTGCCAAGGGGGGTAGCGCCTACACCGGGGAGCTGTTTTTT. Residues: CAKGGSAYTGELFF.

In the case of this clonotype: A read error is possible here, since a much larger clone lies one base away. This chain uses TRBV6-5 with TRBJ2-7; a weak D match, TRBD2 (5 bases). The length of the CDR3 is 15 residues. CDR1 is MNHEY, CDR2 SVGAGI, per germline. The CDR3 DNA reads TGTGCCAGCAGGTTATACCCCGGAGGAACCTACCAGCAGTACTTC. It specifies CASRLYPGGTYQQYF.

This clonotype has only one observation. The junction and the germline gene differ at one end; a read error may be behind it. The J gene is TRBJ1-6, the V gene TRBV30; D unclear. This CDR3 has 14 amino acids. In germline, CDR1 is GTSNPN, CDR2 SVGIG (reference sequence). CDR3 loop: CACSGESYNSPLHF. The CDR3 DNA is TGTGCCTGTAGTGGGGAATCCTATAATTCACCCCTCCACTTT.

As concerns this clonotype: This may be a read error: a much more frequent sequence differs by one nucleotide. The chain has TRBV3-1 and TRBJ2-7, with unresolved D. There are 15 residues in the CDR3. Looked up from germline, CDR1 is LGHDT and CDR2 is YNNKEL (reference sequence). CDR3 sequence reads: CARSQGFPSSYEQYF. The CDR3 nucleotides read TGTGCCAGAAGCCAAGGGTTTCCTAGCTCCTACGAGCAGTACTTC.

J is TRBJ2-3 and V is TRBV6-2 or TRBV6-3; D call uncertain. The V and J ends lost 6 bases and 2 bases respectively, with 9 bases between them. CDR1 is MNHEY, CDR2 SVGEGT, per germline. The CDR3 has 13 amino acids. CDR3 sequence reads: CASRATYTDTQYF. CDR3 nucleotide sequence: TGTGCCAGCAGGGCAACTTACACAGATACGCAGTATTTT.

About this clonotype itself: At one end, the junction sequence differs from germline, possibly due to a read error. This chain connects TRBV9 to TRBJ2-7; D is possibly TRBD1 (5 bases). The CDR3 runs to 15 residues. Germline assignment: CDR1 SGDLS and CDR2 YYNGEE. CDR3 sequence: CASSVDPDRNYEQYF. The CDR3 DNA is TGTGCCAGCAGTGTAGATCCCGACAGAAACTACGAGCAGTACTTC.

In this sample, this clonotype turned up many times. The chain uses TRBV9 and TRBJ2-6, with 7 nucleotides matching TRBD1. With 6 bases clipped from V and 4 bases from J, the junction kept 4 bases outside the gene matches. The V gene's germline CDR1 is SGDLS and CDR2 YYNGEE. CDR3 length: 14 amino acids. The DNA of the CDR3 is TGTGCCAGCACCGACAGGGCCGGGGCCAACGTCCTGACTTTC. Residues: CASTDRAGANVLTF.

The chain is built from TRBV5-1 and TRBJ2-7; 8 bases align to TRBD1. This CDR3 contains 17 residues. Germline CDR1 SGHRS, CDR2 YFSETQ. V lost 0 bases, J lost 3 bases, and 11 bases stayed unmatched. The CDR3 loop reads CASSLGPNRGTGYEQYF. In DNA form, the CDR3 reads TGCGCCAGCAGCTTGGGACCCAACAGGGGGACGGGCTACGAGCAGTACTTC.

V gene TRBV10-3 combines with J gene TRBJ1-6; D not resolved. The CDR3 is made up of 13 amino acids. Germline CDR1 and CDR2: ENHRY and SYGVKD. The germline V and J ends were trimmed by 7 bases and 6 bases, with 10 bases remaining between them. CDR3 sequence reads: CAIKAGSNSPLHF. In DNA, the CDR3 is TGTGCCATCAAGGCGGGGAGTAATTCACCCCTCCACTTT.

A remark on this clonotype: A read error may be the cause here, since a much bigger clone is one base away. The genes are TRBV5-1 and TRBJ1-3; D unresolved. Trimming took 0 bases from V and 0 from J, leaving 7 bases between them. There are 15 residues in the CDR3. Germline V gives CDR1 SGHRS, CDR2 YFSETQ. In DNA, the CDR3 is TGCGCCAGCAGCTTGGACGATTACTCTGGAAACACCATATATTTT. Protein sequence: CASSLDDYSGNTIYF.

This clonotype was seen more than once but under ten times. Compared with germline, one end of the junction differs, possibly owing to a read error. CDR3 residues: CASSPTLDSTLHF. Written as DNA, the CDR3 is TGCGCCAGCAGCCCAACGCTGGATTCAACCCTCCACTTT. The chain recombines TRBV5-1 with TRBJ1-6; D remains ambiguous. The CDR3 has 13 residues. Germline V CDR1 and CDR2: SGHRS, YFSETQ.

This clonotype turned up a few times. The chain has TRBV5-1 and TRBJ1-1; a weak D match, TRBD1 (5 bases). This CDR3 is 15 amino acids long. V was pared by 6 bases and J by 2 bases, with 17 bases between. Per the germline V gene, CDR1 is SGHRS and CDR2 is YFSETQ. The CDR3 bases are TGCGCCAGCACCATTGCTGGGACGGCAAACACTGAAGCTTTCTTT. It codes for CASTIAGTANTEAFF.

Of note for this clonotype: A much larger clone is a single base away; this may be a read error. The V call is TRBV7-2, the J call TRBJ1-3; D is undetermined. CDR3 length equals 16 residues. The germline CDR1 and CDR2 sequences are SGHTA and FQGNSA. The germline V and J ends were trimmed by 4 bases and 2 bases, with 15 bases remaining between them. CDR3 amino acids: CASSYSLRCAGNTIYF. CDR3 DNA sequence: TGTGCCAGCAGCTATTCGCTCCGGTGCGCTGGAAACACCATATATTTT.

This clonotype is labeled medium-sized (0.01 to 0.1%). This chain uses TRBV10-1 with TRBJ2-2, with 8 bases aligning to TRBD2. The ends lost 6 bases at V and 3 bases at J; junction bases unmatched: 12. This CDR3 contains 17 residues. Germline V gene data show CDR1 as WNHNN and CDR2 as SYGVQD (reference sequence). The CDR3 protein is CASSDREGGPDTGELFF. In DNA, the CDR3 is TGCGCCAGCAGCGACCGGGAGGGAGGGCCGGACACCGGGGAGCTGTTTTTT.